This T cell receptor (beta chain) was recorded in a study of control samples from healthy donors and cancer patients. The V segment lost 6 bases and the J segment 9 bases; nucleotides outside the gene matches: 4. Germline loops: CDR1 ENHRY, CDR2 SYGVKD. This CDR3 region has 12 residues. Sequenced by immunoSEQ multiplex PCR; TCRdb stores in-frame clones only, minus some. The table has about 95,000 clones, just under 85% seen once; the top ten hold roughly 19%. This clonotype was obtained from a man aged 25-45 years in good health. V usage is TRBV10-3 and J usage is TRBJ2-2; TRBD2 agrees at 7 bases. Material for sequencing was blood. In DNA form, the CDR3 reads TGTGCCATCAGGACTAGCTCCCGGGAGCTGTTTTTT. Protein: CAIRTSSRELFF.